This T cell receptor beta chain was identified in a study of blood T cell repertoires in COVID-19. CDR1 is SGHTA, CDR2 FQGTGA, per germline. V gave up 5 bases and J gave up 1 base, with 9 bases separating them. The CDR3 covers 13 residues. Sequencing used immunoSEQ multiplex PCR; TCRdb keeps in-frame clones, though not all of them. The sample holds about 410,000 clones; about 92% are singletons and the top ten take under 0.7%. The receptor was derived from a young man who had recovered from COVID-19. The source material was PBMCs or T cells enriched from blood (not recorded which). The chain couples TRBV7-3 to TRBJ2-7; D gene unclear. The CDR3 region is CASSEDLSYEQYF. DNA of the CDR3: TGTGCCAGCAGCGAAGACTTATCCTACGAGCAGTACTTC.